These 19 T cell receptor beta chains came from one sample sequenced in a study of blood T cell repertoires in COVID-19. Here immunoSEQ multiplex PCR was the method, and the copy in TCRdb shows in-frame clones only, minus some. The table lists about 480,000 clones, 88% of them singletons, with approximately 1.8% in the top ten. Sequencing was carried out using PBMCs or T cells enriched from blood (not recorded which). These receptors all come from a woman in her forties who had recovered from COVID-19.

J is TRBJ1-1 and V is TRBV7-2, with TRBD1 as a possible D gene (5 bases). Germline assignment: CDR1 SGHTA and CDR2 FQGNSA. The CDR3 loop spans 16 amino acids. Trimming took 2 bases from V and 5 from J, leaving 18 bases between them. As DNA, the CDR3 is TGTGCCAGCAGCTTATTCTTACAGGCGGGGGGAACTGAAGCTTTCTTT. This encodes CASSLFLQAGGTEAFF.

The rearrangement joins TRBV19 to TRBJ1-5, with D perhaps TRBD1 (6 bases). In germline, CDR1 is LNHDA, CDR2 SQIVND (reference sequence). CDR3 length: 15 residues. Trimming shortened V by 7 bases and J by 3 bases, and 16 bases separated the two germline ends. For the CDR3, the DNA is TGTGCCAGTACCCTAGAGGGGGGGGCCAATCAGCCCCAGCATTTT. Its protein product is CASTLEGGANQPQHF.

This clone was seen a single time. V and J are TRBV7-9 and TRBJ2-7; the D gene is possibly TRBD2 (6 bases). Germline-derived CDR1 and CDR2 are SEHNR and FQNEAQ (reference sequence). CDR3 length: 15 amino acids. Trimming pared 5 bases from V and 0 bases from J, leaving 14 bases between. This chain's CDR3 is CASSPGVAVSYEQYF. DNA for the CDR3: TGTGCCAGCAGCCCCGGGGTAGCGGTCTCCTACGAGCAGTACTTC.

J is TRBJ2-3 and V is TRBV27; TRBD1 matches at 10 bases. Germline V lookup: CDR1 MNHEY, CDR2 SMNVEV (reference sequence). CDR3 size: 15 residues. V was pared by 3 bases and J by 6 bases, with 6 bases of the junction left unmatched. DNA for the CDR3: TGTGCCAGCAGTTTGTGGACAGGGGGATCGGATACGCAGTATTTT. Residues: CASSLWTGGSDTQYF.

This clone was recorded only once. J is TRBJ2-7 and V is TRBV27; 8 bases align to TRBD2. There are 14 residues in the CDR3. Trimming took 5 bases from V and 0 from J; bases not matched to a gene: 3. Germline CDR1 is MNHEY and CDR2 is SMNVEV (reference sequence). CDR3 bases: TGTGCCAGCAGTAGCACTAGCGGCTCCTACGAGCAGTACTTC. Residues: CASSSTSGSYEQYF.

This clone came up a few times. The DNA for the CDR3 is TGCGCATCAAGCGGAGACTCCTACAATGAGCAGTTCTTC. Its translation is CASSGDSYNEQFF. The rearrangement links TRBV10-1 to TRBJ2-1, with a tentative D call TRBD2 (5 bases). Germline CDR1 and CDR2: WNHNN and SYGVQD (reference sequence). CDR3 length: 13 amino acids.

The V and J genes are TRBV7-8 and TRBJ1-1; 7 nucleotides agree with TRBD1. The germline CDR1 and CDR2 sequences are SGHVS and FQNEAQ. J was trimmed by 6 bases and V by 4 bases; bases with no gene match: 8. The CDR3 consists of 14 residues. As DNA, the CDR3 is TGTGCCAGCAGCTCGCGTAGGGGACAGCCTGAAGCTTTCTTT. Its protein is CASSSRRGQPEAFF.

V usage is TRBV11-2 and J usage is TRBJ1-2; 7 nucleotides match TRBD1. CDR1 is SGHAT, CDR2 FQNNGV, per germline. Losses at the gene ends were 1 base for V and 8 bases for J; bases not matched to a gene: 4. The CDR3 is made up of 13 amino acids. CDR3 loop: CASSLAGGGGYTF. CDR3 sequence (DNA): TGTGCCAGCAGCTTAGCAGGGGGAGGAGGCTACACCTTC. The entire variable domain, with the rest obtained from reference TRBV11-2 and TRBJ1-2, is as follows: EAGVAQSPRYKIIEKRQSVAFWCNPISGHATLYWYQQILGQGPKLLIQFQNNGVVDDSQLPKDRFSAERLKGVDSTLKIQPAKLEDSAVYLCASSLAGGGGYTFGSGTRLTVV.

The chain employs TRBV28 and TRBJ1-1, with D unclear. Germline-derived CDR1 and CDR2 are MDHEN and SYDVKM. V was shortened by 1 base and J by 3 bases, with 15 bases between the two germline ends. This CDR3 comprises 16 residues. In DNA, the CDR3 is TGTGCCAGCAGTTTATTTGTCGGGGTGTCGGACACTGAAGCTTTCTTT. It specifies CASSLFVGVSDTEAFF.

V is TRBV6-5 and J is TRBJ1-1; tentative D call: TRBD1 (5 bases). The V and J ends lost 5 bases and 5 bases respectively, with 15 bases between them. CDR1 MNHEY and CDR2 SVGAGI come from the germline V gene. This CDR3 is 14 amino acids long. CDR3 region: CASSPPLGGTEAFF. The CDR3, as DNA: TGTGCCAGCAGTCCCCCTCTGGGGGGTACTGAAGCTTTCTTT.

The CDR3 here is CASSFGTNTDTQYF. In nucleotides, the CDR3 is TGCGCCAGCAGCTTCGGGACAAACACAGATACGCAGTATTTT. The gene calls are TRBV5-1 and TRBJ2-3; D is perhaps TRBD1 (6 bases). There are 14 residues in the CDR3. With 2 bases removed from V and 2 bases from J, the gap between germline ends came to 9 bases. Germline-derived CDR1 and CDR2 are SGHRS and YFSETQ. Combining the CDR3 with reference TRBV5-1 and TRBJ2-3 gives the whole variable domain KAGVTQTPRYLIKTRGQQVTLSCSPISGHRSVSWYQQTPGQGLQFLFEYFSETQRNKGNFPGRFSGRQFSNSRSEMNVSTLELGDSALYLCASSFGTNTDTQYFGPGTRLTVL.

The gene calls are TRBV4-3 and TRBJ2-1; 9 bases line up with TRBD2. The CDR3 has 18 amino acids. Losses at the gene ends were 1 base for V and 5 bases for J; bases not matched to a gene: 12. Germline CDR1 is LGHNA and CDR2 is YSLEER. The CDR3 here is CASSQAGLAGKVDNEQFF. CDR3 bases: TGCGCCAGCAGCCAAGCGGGTCTAGCGGGAAAGGTGGACAATGAGCAGTTCTTC.

The rearrangement links TRBV5-8 to TRBJ1-4, with 7 bases identical to TRBD1. V lost 3 bases, J lost 7 bases, and 6 bases stayed unmatched. CDR1 SGHTS and CDR2 YDEGEE come from the germline V gene. The CDR3 extends over 14 amino acids. The CDR3 coding sequence is TGTGCCAGCAGCTACCGACAGGGTGGTGAAAAACTGTTTTTT. The encoded protein is CASSYRQGGEKLFF.

The chain has TRBV2 and TRBJ2-1, with D possibly being TRBD2 (6 bases). Germline V gene lookup returns CDR1 SNHLY and CDR2 FYNNEI. There are 15 residues in the CDR3. V shed 10 bases and J shed 0 bases, with 16 bases lying between them. The CDR3 loop is CATRLDYPSYNEQFF. CDR3 nucleotide sequence: TGTGCCACCAGGTTGGACTACCCCTCCTACAATGAGCAGTTCTTC.

This rearrangement joins TRBV7-2 to TRBJ2-7; 8 bases are shared with TRBD1. Losses at the gene ends were 5 bases for V and 3 bases for J; bases not matched to a gene: 9. This CDR3 region has 15 residues. Per germline, CDR1 SGHTA and CDR2 FQGNSA. The CDR3 here is CASSPRTRGLYEQYF. The DNA for the CDR3 is TGTGCCAGCAGCCCGCGTACCAGGGGGCTCTACGAGCAGTACTTC.

The chain couples TRBV14 to TRBJ2-3, with 9 bases matching TRBD1. The CDR3 is made up of 13 amino acids. Per the germline V gene, CDR1 is SGHDN and CDR2 is FVKESK. V lost 6 bases to trimming and J lost 4 bases; unmatched junction nucleotides: 2. The CDR3 loop is CASRTGGADTQYF. The DNA of the CDR3 is TGTGCCAGCAGGACAGGGGGGGCAGATACGCAGTATTTT.

This chain joins TRBV30 and TRBJ1-1; D remains ambiguous. CDR1 and CDR2 from the germline V gene are GTSNPN and SVGIG (reference sequence). V lost 1 base to trimming and J lost 1 base, with 4 bases between them. The CDR3 runs to 12 residues. The CDR3 protein is CAWSDRNTEAFF. CDR3 nucleotides: TGTGCCTGGAGTGACAGGAACACTGAAGCTTTCTTT.

Here the CDR3 reads CASSTSLEANYGYTF. CDR3 nucleotide sequence: TGTGCCAGCTCAACCTCACTCGAAGCTAACTATGGCTACACCTTC. The chain links TRBV14 to TRBJ1-2; D is ambiguous. There are 15 residues in the CDR3. V was cut by 8 bases and J by 0 bases, with 16 bases left in between. From germline, CDR1 is SGHDN and CDR2 FVKESK.

V is TRBV1 and J is TRBJ2-7; the table names TRBD2, a call not compared with the DNA. TRBV1 is noted as a pseudogene. CDR3 length: 16 amino acids. The CDR3 sequence is CTSSHVVAGATPEQYF. The CDR3 nucleotides read TGCACCAGCAGCCATGTCGTAGCGGGAGCCACACCCGAGCAGTACTTC.